Below, 18 T cell receptor beta chains from the same sample are listed, as sequenced in a study of T cell repertoires in cytomegalovirus infection. The antigens these receptors bind are not known. TCRdb used MiXCR to reprocess the reads, holding one entry per CDR3 protein. The sample has approximately 990,000 distinct CDR3 sequences, roughly 30% seen once; the top ten hold roughly an eighth. Sequencing was performed on cultured CD8+ T cells from PBMCs, taken from culture after CMV antigen stimulation. The receptors originated from a human donor in good health (CMV status not recorded). Some clones in this sample may be carry-over from other donors' samples.

This chain links TRBV7-8 with TRBJ2-7; TRBD2 agrees at 10 bases. Losses at the gene ends were 6 bases for V and 5 bases for J; bases not matched to a gene: 10. This CDR3 is 15 amino acids long. Germline V lookup: CDR1 SGHVS, CDR2 FQNEAQ. The CDR3 sequence: CASRVALAGVDEQYF. As DNA, the CDR3 is TGTGCCAGCAGAGTTGCTCTAGCGGGGGTCGACGAGCAGTACTTC.

This clonotype was detected a few times. This sequence joins TRBV27 and TRBJ1-5; 8 bases are shared with TRBD1. After removal of 6 bases from V and 2 bases from J, the junction contained 3 bases not matched to a gene. This CDR3 spans 14 amino acids. CDR1 and CDR2 (germline): MNHEY, SMNVEV (reference sequence). The CDR3 region is CASSWTGRNQPQHF. The DNA for the CDR3 is TGTGCCAGCAGCTGGACAGGGCGCAATCAGCCCCAGCATTTT.

This clonotype was detected ten times or more. This chain joins TRBV7-8 and TRBJ2-1, with D possibly called TRBD1 or TRBD2 (6 bases each). Looked up from germline, CDR1 is SGHVS and CDR2 is FQNEAQ. Trimming shortened V by 3 bases and J by 3 bases, and 12 bases separated the two germline ends. The CDR3 runs to 15 residues. CDR3 bases: TGTGCCAGCAGCTTGTCGGGGGCAGGCTACAATGAGCAGTTCTTC. Its protein product is CASSLSGAGYNEQFF. The full variable domain, its missing parts supplied by reference TRBV7-8 and TRBJ2-1, is GAGVSQSPRYKVAKRGQDVALRCDPISGHVSLFWYQQALGQGPEFLTYFQNEAQLDKSGLPSDRFFAERPEGSVSTLKIQRTQQEDSAVYLCASSLSGAGYNEQFFGPGTRLTVL.

The chain employs TRBV7-3 and TRBJ1-2; D gene unclear. This CDR3 spans 15 amino acids. Trimming stripped 3 bases from V and 2 bases from J, with 13 bases between. Germline V gene lookup returns CDR1 SGHTA and CDR2 FQGTGA. The CDR3 bases are TGTGCCAGCAGCTTTCGGGGAGGGTTCAACTATGGCTACACCTTC. Protein sequence: CASSFRGGFNYGYTF.

This clonotype came up many times. The chain joins TRBV7-8 to TRBJ2-1; the D is unclear. The germline gives CDR1 SGHVS, CDR2 FQNEAQ. V gave up 5 bases and J gave up 4 bases, with 18 bases separating them. The CDR3 length is 16 residues. CDR3 DNA sequence: TGTGCCAGCAGCGACCCTGGGGAATTTAGTTACAATGAGCAGTTCTTC. Residues: CASSDPGEFSYNEQFF.

This clonotype was seen ten or more times. J is TRBJ2-5 and V is TRBV7-2, with TRBD1 matching 7 bases. CDR3 size: 15 residues. The germline V gene encodes CDR1 SGHTA and CDR2 FQGNSA. V shed 0 bases and J 4 bases; nucleotides not matched to a gene: 5. The CDR3 is CASSLASTGRETQYF. CDR3 DNA: TGTGCCAGCAGCTTAGCCTCGACAGGGAGAGAGACCCAGTACTTC.

The chain combines TRBV29-1 with TRBJ2-1; 10 nucleotides align to TRBD2. The V gene end was trimmed by 3 bases and the J gene end by 4 bases; junction bases not matched to a gene: 9. Germline lookup yields CDR1 SQVTM and CDR2 ANQGSEA. CDR3 length equals 16 residues. In DNA, the CDR3 is TGCAGCGTTGACAGCGGGGGGGCCGGGGGATACAATGAGCAGTTCTTC. Its protein product is CSVDSGGAGGYNEQFF.

This clonotype has only a few counts. The chain employs TRBV5-6 and TRBJ2-1, with TRBD1 as a possible D gene (5 bases). CDR3 length: 14 residues. The germline V gene has CDR1 SGHDT and CDR2 YYEEEE. Trimming stripped 2 bases from V and 4 bases from J, with 10 bases between. The DNA of the CDR3 is TGTGCCAGCAGCTTTTGGGGCCTATACAATGAGCAGTTCTTC. Protein sequence: CASSFWGLYNEQFF.

This chain links TRBV15 with TRBJ2-3; perhaps TRBD1 as D (6 bases). Looked up from germline, CDR1 is LNHNV and CDR2 is YYDKDF (reference sequence). CDR3 length: 14 residues. Trimming left V 4 bases short and J 1 base short, with 9 bases between. The CDR3 nucleotides read TGTGCCACCAGCACAAGACAGGGCACAGATACGCAGTATTTT. Protein: CATSTRQGTDTQYF.

The genes are TRBV4-1 and TRBJ2-5; the D gene could be TRBD1 or TRBD2 (6 bases each). Germline V gene data show CDR1 as MGHRA and CDR2 as YSYEKL. Trimming removed 8 bases from V and 0 bases from J, with 13 bases in between. CDR3 length equals 14 residues. CDR3 in DNA: TGCGCCAGCCCCCGGGGGCCGTACCAAGAGACCCAGTACTTC. Amino acid sequence: CASPRGPYQETQYF.

In regard to this clonotype: Germline and junction disagree at one end, which may indicate a read error. The V call is TRBV7-9, the J call TRBJ1-1; tentative D call: TRBD1 (5 bases). CDR1 SEHNR and CDR2 FQNEAQ come from the germline V gene (reference sequence). The CDR3 is 15 residues long. Written as DNA, the CDR3 is TGTGTCAGCAGCCCCCCCCTAGGGAGGGGAACTGAAGCTTTCTTT. Translated: CVSSPPLGRGTEAFF.

The genes are TRBV11-3 and TRBJ2-2; perhaps D is TRBD1 or TRBD2 (5 bases each). Trimming left V 3 bases short and J 4 bases short, with 9 bases between. CDR1 and CDR2 (germline): SGHNT, YENEEA. The CDR3 has 14 residues. CDR3 nucleotide sequence: TGTGCCAGCAGCTTTCGGGACGGCACCGGGGAGCTGTTTTTT. It specifies CASSFRDGTGELFF.

In its sample, this clonotype was seen a few times. The DNA of the CDR3 is TGTGCCAGCAGTCCAAAGGGGCGGGGTCCCAATGAGCAGTTCTTC. As protein: CASSPKGRGPNEQFF. The genes are TRBV6-6 and TRBJ2-1, with D possibly matching TRBD2 (6 bases). Germline V gene lookup returns CDR1 MNHNY and CDR2 SVGAGI (reference sequence). The CDR3 runs 15 residues. V was trimmed by 5 bases and J by 6 bases, leaving 17 bases between them.

This clonotype showed up just once. A much more abundant neighbour one base away suggests this may be a read error. The chain recombines TRBV7-2 with TRBJ2-1; 8 nucleotides line up with TRBD1. Germline CDR1 reads SGHTA; CDR2 reads FQGNSA. This CDR3 spans 15 amino acids. The CDR3 DNA is TGTGCCAACAGCCCGCAGGGGGCAGGGTGGAATGAGCAGTTCTTC. The encoded protein is CANSPQGAGWNEQFF. Full variable domain (rest looked up from reference TRBV7-2 and TRBJ2-1): GAGVSQSPSNKVTEKGKDVELRCDPISGHTALYWYRQSLGQGLEFLIYFQGNSAPDKSGLPSDRFSAERTGGSVSTLTIQRTQQEDSAVYLCANSPQGAGWNEQFFGPGTRLTVL.

Only a few counts were recorded for this clonotype. The chain joins TRBV9 to TRBJ1-1; D unclear. Trimming pared 0 bases from V and 5 bases from J, leaving 11 bases between. The CDR3 consists of 14 residues. Per the germline V gene, CDR1 is SGDLS and CDR2 is YYNGEE. DNA of the CDR3: TGTGCCAGCAGCGTAGCGTCAGGACCTACTGAAGCTTTCTTT. It encodes CASSVASGPTEAFF.

In its sample, this clonotype was seen a few times. The chain joins TRBV7-4 to TRBJ1-1; D is ambiguous. The CDR3 is 10 residues long. Germline values: CDR1 SGHVT, CDR2 SQSDAQ. Trimming shortened V by 5 bases and J by 9 bases, and 7 bases separated the two germline ends. This chain's CDR3 is CASSTMKAFF. In DNA form, the CDR3 reads TGTGCCAGCAGCACCATGAAAGCTTTCTTT.

The V call is TRBV6-6, the J call TRBJ2-3; TRBD2 matches at 8 bases. Germline CDR1 reads MNHNY; CDR2 reads SVGAGI (reference sequence). J was trimmed by 5 bases and V by 4 bases; bases with no gene match: 11. The length of the CDR3 is 16 residues. The CDR3 reads CASSFLAGYGEDTQYF. The CDR3, as DNA: TGTGCCAGCAGTTTCTTAGCGGGGTACGGGGAAGATACGCAGTATTTT.

In its sample, this clonotype was seen many times. The chain couples TRBV7-9 to TRBJ1-1; D remains unclear. The CDR3 consists of 12 residues. Trimming shortened V by 1 base and J by 6 bases, and 6 bases separated the two germline ends. Germline V gene data show CDR1 as SEHNR and CDR2 as FQNEAQ (reference sequence). CDR3 sequence reads: CASSLEYPEAFF. The CDR3 DNA reads as TGTGCCAGCAGCTTAGAATACCCTGAAGCTTTCTTT.